This T cell receptor beta chain is drawn from a study of metastatic and nonmetastatic thyroid tumors. In the study overall: Repertoires of blood and of tissue (tumor or nodule) from malignant and benign thyroid patients were compared.

CDR1 is SGDLS and CDR2 is YYNGEE in the germline V gene. With 0 bases removed from V and 4 bases from J, the gap between germline ends came to 23 bases. This CDR3 is built from 18 residues. TCRdb re-called clones via MiXCR from the PCR reads. In the table there are 30,000 to 45,000 clones, around 20% of which are singletons. No treatment of any kind had been given to any patient before thyroid surgery. This clone was detected many times. This same CDR3 is encoded by further DNA sequences in the sample. This sequence originates from a female donor with papillary thyroid cancer or a benign thyroid nodule (not recorded which). Some clones in this sample may be carry-over from other donors' samples. The specimen sequenced was blood. The V and J genes are TRBV9 and TRBJ2-7, with D maybe TRBD1 (6 bases). Written as DNA, the CDR3 is TGTGCCAGCAGCGTAGCGCCCAGCCTAAGGGGGTCATCTTACGAGCAGTACTTC. It specifies CASSVAPSLRGSSYEQYF.